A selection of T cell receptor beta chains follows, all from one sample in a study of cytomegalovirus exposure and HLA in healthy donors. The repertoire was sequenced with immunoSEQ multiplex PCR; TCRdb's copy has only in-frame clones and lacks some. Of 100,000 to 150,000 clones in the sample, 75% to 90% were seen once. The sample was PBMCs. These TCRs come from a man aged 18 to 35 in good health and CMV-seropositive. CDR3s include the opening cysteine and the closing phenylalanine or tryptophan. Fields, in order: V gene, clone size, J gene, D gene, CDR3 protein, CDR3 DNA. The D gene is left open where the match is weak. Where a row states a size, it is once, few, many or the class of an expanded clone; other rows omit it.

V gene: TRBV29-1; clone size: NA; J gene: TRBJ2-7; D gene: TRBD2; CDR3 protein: CSVETDSSGLSYEQYF; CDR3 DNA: TGCAGCGTTGAAACGGACTCTAGCGGTCTCTCCTACGAGCAGTACTTC
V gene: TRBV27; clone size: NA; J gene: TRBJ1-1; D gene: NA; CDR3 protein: CASSLSDSNTEAFF; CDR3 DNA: TGTGCCAGCAGTTTATCTGACTCTAACACTGAAGCTTTCTTT
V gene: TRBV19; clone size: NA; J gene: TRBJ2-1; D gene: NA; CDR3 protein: CASSSLTGSEQFF; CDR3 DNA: TGTGCCAGTAGTAGCCTGACTGGATCTGAGCAGTTCTTC
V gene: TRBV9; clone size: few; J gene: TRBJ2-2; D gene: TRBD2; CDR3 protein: CASSVGLAGLTGELFF; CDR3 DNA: TGTGCCAGCAGCGTAGGCCTAGCGGGCCTCACCGGGGAGCTGTTTTTT
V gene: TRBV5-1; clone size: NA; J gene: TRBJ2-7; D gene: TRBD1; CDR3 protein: CASSIGTGPYEQYF; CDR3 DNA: TGCGCCAGCAGCATCGGGACAGGCCCCTACGAGCAGTACTTC
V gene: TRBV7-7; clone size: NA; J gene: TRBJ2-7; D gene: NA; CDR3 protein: CASSLIQGYEQYF; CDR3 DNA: TGTGCCAGCAGCCTTATACAGGGATACGAGCAGTACTTC
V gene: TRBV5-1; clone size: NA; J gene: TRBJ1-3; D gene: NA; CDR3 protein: CASSLLGDSSGSTIYF; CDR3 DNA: TGCGCCAGCAGCTTGTTGGGTGACAGCTCTGGAAGCACCATATATTTT
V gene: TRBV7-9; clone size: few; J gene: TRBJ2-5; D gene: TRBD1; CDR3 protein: CASSFQQGLEETQYF; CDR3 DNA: TGTGCCAGCAGCTTCCAACAGGGGTTGGAAGAGACCCAGTACTTC
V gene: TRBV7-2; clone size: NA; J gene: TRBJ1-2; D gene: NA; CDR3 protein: CASSLTQGTGYTF; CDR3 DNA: TGTGCCAGCAGCTTGACACAGGGAACTGGCTACACCTTC
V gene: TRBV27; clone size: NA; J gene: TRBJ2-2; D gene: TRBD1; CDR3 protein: CASSLTGGFTNTGELFF; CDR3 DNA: TGTGCCAGCAGTTTAACAGGGGGCTTCACGAACACCGGGGAGCTGTTTTTT
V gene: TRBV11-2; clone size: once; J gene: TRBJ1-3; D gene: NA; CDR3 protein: CASSPPGSTVAGNTIYF; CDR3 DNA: TGTGCCAGCAGCCCTCCCGGGTCGACAGTGGCTGGAAACACCATATATTTT
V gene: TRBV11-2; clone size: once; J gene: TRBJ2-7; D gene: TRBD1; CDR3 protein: CASSSSGTVGEQYF; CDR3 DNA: TGTGCCAGCAGCTCTTCCGGGACAGTAGGCGAGCAGTACTTC
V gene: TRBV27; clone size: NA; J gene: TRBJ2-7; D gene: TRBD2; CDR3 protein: CASSSAGLAGTYEQYF; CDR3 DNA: TGTGCCAGCAGTTCTGCGGGACTAGCGGGGACGTACGAGCAGTACTTC
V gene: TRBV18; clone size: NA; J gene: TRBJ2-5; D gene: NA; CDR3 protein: CASSLSSPRDSQETQYF; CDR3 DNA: TGTGCCAGCTCACTGTCGAGTCCACGGGACTCTCAAGAGACCCAGTACTTC
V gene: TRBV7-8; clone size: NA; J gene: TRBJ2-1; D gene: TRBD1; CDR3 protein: CASSVRTGYNEQFF; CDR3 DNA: TGTGCCAGCAGCGTACGGACAGGGTACAATGAGCAGTTCTTC
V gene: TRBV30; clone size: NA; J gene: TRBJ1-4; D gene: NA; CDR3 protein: CAWDQGQLKNEKLFF; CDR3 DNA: TGTGCCTGGGATCAAGGACAGCTGAAAAATGAAAAACTGTTTTTT
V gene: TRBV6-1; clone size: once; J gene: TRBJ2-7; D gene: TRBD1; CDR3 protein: CASRFSGQGRYEQYF; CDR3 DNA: TGTGCCAGCAGGTTCTCAGGACAGGGTCGATACGAGCAGTACTTC